This T cell receptor beta chain is from a study of T cell changes during pregnancy in multiple sclerosis. After removal of 7 bases from V and 0 bases from J, the junction contained 6 bases not matched to a gene. The germline gives CDR1 LNHDA, CDR2 SQIVND (reference sequence). The CDR3 loop spans 15 amino acids. The protocol was immunoSEQ multiplex PCR, while the TCRdb copy is restricted to in-frame clones and leaves out a portion. This table holds about 76,000 clones, roughly 93% found once. The receptor was derived from a female donor with multiple sclerosis, enrolled in a pregnancy study. Source: peripheral blood, taken in the second trimester of pregnancy. The rearrangement uses TRBV19 and TRBJ1-2, with 9 bases matching TRBD1. The CDR3 nucleotides are TGTGCCAGTAACCCGACAGGGGGGACTAACTATGGCTACACCTTC. It is translated as CASNPTGGTNYGYTF.